This entry lists 13 T cell receptor beta chains sequenced from one sample in a study of shared clonotypes between healthy human individuals (TCRdb year 2020). The method was the immunoSEQ multiplex PCR assay. Imported from immuneACCESS, the table was reduced by TCRdb to in-frame sequences with V and J called. These copies leave out some clones; in studies compared against another copy, an unresolved V gene accounts for under half, and the cause of the remainder is not known. The sample records some 650,000 clones, 97% of which are singletons. The ten largest clonotypes hold about 0.06% of the sample. The material sequenced was naive CD4+ T cells sorted from blood. This sample's cell subset or site label indicates: CD45RA+ positively selected. Receptors were obtained from a woman in her twenties or thirties in good health.

The chain recombines TRBV30 with TRBJ1-1; no definite D call. The CDR3 covers 12 residues. V was pared by 2 bases and J by 7 bases, with 11 bases between. Germline lookup yields CDR1 GTSNPN and CDR2 SVGIG (reference sequence). The CDR3 nucleotides read TGTGCCTGGAGTCGCAGTGGCTTTGAAGCTTTCTTT. Protein product: CAWSRSGFEAFF.

The chain couples TRBV5-1 to TRBJ2-5, with unresolved D. The DNA matches TRBJ2-7 better at its end, which makes the J call doubtful. The CDR3 contains 15 residues. Germline V gene sequence: CDR1 SGHRS, CDR2 YFSETQ. DNA for the CDR3: TGCGCCAGCAGCATGACCCTCCACCAGGCCTACGAGCAGTACTTC. It encodes CASSMTLHQAYEQYF.

V is TRBV20-1 and J is TRBJ1-4; perhaps TRBD1 as D (6 bases). V lost 5 bases and J lost 7, with 8 bases in between. Germline CDR1 and CDR2: DFQATT and SNEGSKA (reference sequence). The CDR3 covers 11 residues. This CDR3 is CSAGGAEKLFF. The DNA of the CDR3 is TGCAGTGCTGGGGGGGCTGAAAAACTGTTTTTT.

The genes are TRBV13 and TRBJ1-1, with D tentatively TRBD1 (6 bases). Trimming took 4 bases from V and 9 from J, leaving 18 bases between them. Germline CDR1 is PRHDT and CDR2 is FYEKMQ (reference sequence). The CDR3 is 14 residues long. The CDR3: CASSSSDSPRQAFF. The CDR3 DNA is TGTGCCAGCAGCTCATCGGACAGCCCTCGACAAGCTTTCTTT.

This rearrangement joins TRBV25-1 to TRBJ1-1, with 7 bases aligning to TRBD1. The CDR3 has 13 residues. Germline V gene lookup returns CDR1 MGHDK and CDR2 SYGVNS. V was clipped by 8 bases and J by 1 base; unmatched bases: 4. CDR3 nucleotide sequence: TGTGCCAGCCGAGGGGGCGCGAACACTGAAGCTTTCTTT. Protein: CASRGGANTEAFF.

Here the CDR3 DNA reads TGTGCCAGCAGAGTCCAAGGCGGGAGGACTCGTAATGAGCAGTTCTTC. It translates to CASRVQGGRTRNEQFF. V gene TRBV28 combines with J gene TRBJ2-1; 8 bases are a match to TRBD2. The CDR3 spans 16 residues. Germline CDR1 is MDHEN and CDR2 is SYDVKM. The ends lost 6 bases at V and 7 bases at J; junction bases unmatched: 14.

The rearrangement uses TRBV5-4 and TRBJ2-5; either TRBD1 or TRBD2 may supply D (6 bases each). Trimming left V 6 bases short and J 5 bases short, with 23 bases between. Germline V CDR1 and CDR2: SGHNT, YYREEE (reference sequence). This CDR3 region has 16 residues. The CDR3 DNA reads as TGTGCCAGCACCCTGACAGGCGGGACTGGCTTTGAGACCCAGTACTTC. It translates to CASTLTGGTGFETQYF.

This chain uses TRBV5-4 with TRBJ2-3, with 8 nucleotides matching TRBD2. The J segment lost 3 bases and the V segment lost 4 bases, leaving 7 bases of the junction unmatched. This CDR3 has 15 residues. CDR1 is SGHNT and CDR2 is YYREEE in the germline V gene (reference sequence). The CDR3 nucleotides are TGTGCCAGCAGCACTTGGGCTAGCGGGACAGATACGCAGTATTTT. Translated: CASSTWASGTDTQYF.

The chain recombines TRBV6-4 with TRBJ1-2; D is uncertain. Trimming pared 8 bases from V and 6 bases from J, leaving 10 bases between. The CDR3 covers 11 residues. Germline-derived CDR1 and CDR2 are MRHNA and SNTAGT. For the CDR3, the DNA is TGTGCCAGCTCCGGGAAGGATGGCTACACCTTC. Its translation is CASSGKDGYTF.

This sequence joins TRBV7-9 and TRBJ1-2; TRBD1 might be the D (6 bases). The CDR3 is 13 residues long. Trimming removed 4 bases at V and 4 bases at J, with 10 bases between. Per germline, CDR1 SEHNR and CDR2 FQNEAQ (reference sequence). The CDR3 region has the DNA TGTGCCAGCAGCTACCGGGACACCTATGGCTACACCTTC. This translates into CASSYRDTYGYTF.

V is TRBV7-2 and J is TRBJ1-2; D is possibly TRBD1 (6 bases). The ends were cut back, 5 bases at V and 1 base at J, with 17 bases in the middle. Germline CDR1 and CDR2: SGHTA and FQGNSA. The CDR3 sequence is 16 residues long. CDR3 nucleotide sequence: TGTGCCAGCAGCCCAGGATACAGGGTGTTTAACTATGGCTACACCTTC. Its translation is CASSPGYRVFNYGYTF.

This chain links TRBV29-1 with TRBJ2-3; no clear D gene. The CDR3 runs 12 residues. The ends were cut back, 4 bases at V and 4 bases at J, with 9 bases in the middle. Germline CDR1 reads SQVTM; CDR2 reads ANQGSEA. The DNA for the CDR3 is TGCAGCGTTGGCCGGGTTGCAGATACGCAGTATTTT. Its translation: CSVGRVADTQYF.

This clone has a single count. The chain couples TRBV27 to TRBJ2-5, with D perhaps matching TRBD2 (6 bases). The DNA end favors TRBJ2-7, so the J call may be wrong. This CDR3 has 12 residues. Germline V gene lookup returns CDR1 MNHEY and CDR2 SMNVEV (reference sequence). The CDR3 DNA reads TGTGCCAGCCGGGGACTTAACTACGAGCAGTACTTC. Its translation is CASRGLNYEQYF.